The source of this T cell receptor beta chain is a study of CD8+CD57+ T cells in acquired aplastic anemia. Study-level background: DNA from sorted CD4+ and CD8+ cells averaged around 3.2 ug. CD4+ cells from healthy donors averaged roughly 9.9 million reads.

Germline V gene sequence: CDR1 MNHEY, CDR2 SVGAGI. The germline V and J ends were trimmed by 2 bases and 4 bases, with 8 bases remaining between them. The CDR3 consists of 13 residues. This clonotype has ten or more counts. Its antigen remains unidentified. Findings and limits, study-wide: With respect to CD8+ Simpson's diversity, patients and controls did not differ significantly. Roughly 30 CD8+ CDR3 sequences occurred in both the patients and the controls.

The study profiled TCR beta VDJ and CDR3 using genomic DNA as template. TCRdb called the reads again in MiXCR, with one record for every CDR3 protein. The table has about 190,000 distinct CDR3 sequences, around 50% seen once. The chain carries TRBV6-5 and TRBJ1-1; unclear D gene. The receptor's source is a human donor in good health, serving as a control. Sample: sorted CD4+, CD8+, or CD8+CD57+ T cells (not recorded which) from PBMCs. The CDR3 sequence: CASSYGWGTEAFF. CDR3 sequence (DNA): TGTGCCAGCAGTTACGGGTGGGGCACTGAAGCTTTCTTT.